This passage covers 29 T cell receptor beta chains from one sample sequenced in a study of T cell responses to AZD1222 COVID-19 vaccine. Data came from immunoSEQ multiplex PCR; TCRdb stores just in-frame clones and leaves some out. The table lists some 150,000 clones, 85% to 95% of them singletons. Source: peripheral blood, taken on day 0 of AZD1222 vaccination. These receptors were obtained from an adult in good health.

CDR3 DNA sequence: TGTGCCAGCAGCCCTGAAGGATCCCGGGGGGGCTACACCTTC. It is translated as CASSPEGSRGGYTF. The chain recombines TRBV7-2 with TRBJ1-2, with a possible D match to TRBD1 (5 bases). The V end lost 5 bases, the J end lost 8 bases, and 18 bases lay between the germline ends. The length of the CDR3 is 14 residues. Germline loops: CDR1 SGHTA, CDR2 FQGNSA.

The chain couples TRBV27 to TRBJ2-7; D not certain. The CDR3 spans 16 residues. V was cut by 5 bases and J by 0 bases, with 17 bases left in between. The germline V gene has CDR1 MNHEY and CDR2 SMNVEV (reference sequence). The CDR3 spells CASSLEVGRSSYEQYF. The DNA of the CDR3 is TGTGCCAGCAGTCTAGAGGTGGGCCGTAGCTCCTACGAGCAGTACTTC.

The chain couples TRBV7-9 to TRBJ1-2; D is unresolved. The germline V and J ends were trimmed by 5 bases and 7 bases, with 17 bases remaining between them. This CDR3 is built from 14 residues. Germline CDR1 is SEHNR and CDR2 is FQNEAQ (reference sequence). DNA for the CDR3: TGTGCCAGCAGCGCTTGGGTGAGGGATGCTGGCTACACCTTC. This gives the protein CASSAWVRDAGYTF.

This chain joins TRBV7-2 and TRBJ2-1; 10 bases line up with TRBD2. V lost 3 bases and J lost 4; bases outside the gene matches: 0. Looked up from germline, CDR1 is SGHTA and CDR2 is FQGNSA. This CDR3 has 14 amino acids. CDR3 in DNA: TGTGCCAGCAGCTTGACTAGCGGGTACAATGAGCAGTTCTTC. Protein: CASSLTSGYNEQFF. Full variable domain (missing parts from reference TRBV7-2 and TRBJ2-1): GAGVSQSPSNKVTEKGKDVELRCDPISGHTALYWYRQSLGQGLEFLIYFQGNSAPDKSGLPSDRFSAERTGGSVSTLTIQRTQQEDSAVYLCASSLTSGYNEQFFGPGTRLTVL.

Written as DNA, the CDR3 is TGTGCCAGCAGCTCGGGAGGGGGCCGGTATTATGAAAAACTGTTTTTT. Translating it yields CASSSGGGRYYEKLFF. V and J are TRBV5-6 and TRBJ1-4; 7 bases map to TRBD1. V was pared by 3 bases and J by 6 bases, with 11 bases of the junction left unmatched. Germline CDR1 and CDR2: SGHDT and YYEEEE. CDR3 size: 16 residues.

The gene calls are TRBV4-1 and TRBJ2-1; TRBD2 aligns across 12 bases. V lost 1 base, J lost 7 bases, and 8 bases stayed unmatched. Germline CDR1 is MGHRA and CDR2 is YSYEKL. The CDR3 extends over 17 amino acids. This CDR3 reads CASSQGLAGGGKNEQFF. The CDR3 nucleotides read TGCGCCAGCAGCCAAGGGCTAGCGGGAGGGGGAAAAAATGAGCAGTTCTTC.

The rearrangement joins TRBV7-3 to TRBJ1-5; D unresolved. The V end was cut by 5 bases, the J end by 2 bases, with 7 bases between. From germline, CDR1 is SGHTA and CDR2 FQGTGA. The CDR3 covers 13 residues. The CDR3 sequence is CASSQAGNQPQHF. Written as DNA, the CDR3 is TGTGCCAGCAGCCAAGCAGGCAATCAGCCCCAGCATTTT.

The rearrangement links TRBV24-1 to TRBJ1-2; maybe TRBD1 (5 bases). Germline V gene lookup returns CDR1 KGHDR and CDR2 SFDVKD. This CDR3 spans 14 amino acids. The V and J ends lost 4 bases and 8 bases respectively, with 16 bases between them. CDR3 in DNA: TGTGCCACCAGTGACTTGGACAAGGACGAAGGCTACACCTTC. Residues: CATSDLDKDEGYTF.

The CDR3 here is CASSSTTGSTEAFF. The DNA for the CDR3 is TGTGCCAGCAGTTCCACGACAGGGAGCACTGAAGCTTTCTTT. V gene TRBV6-6 combines with J gene TRBJ1-1, with 7 positions matching TRBD1. With V trimmed by 4 bases and J by 4 bases, 6 bases remained unmatched. Germline V CDR1 and CDR2: MNHNY, SVGAGI (reference sequence). The CDR3 extends over 14 amino acids.

The gene calls are TRBV6-5 and TRBJ2-7, with D possibly matching TRBD2 (6 bases). Germline V gene data show CDR1 as MNHEY and CDR2 as SVGAGI. V was clipped by 6 bases and J by 4 bases, with 16 bases between them. The CDR3 is 14 amino acids. The CDR3 bases are TGTGCCAGCAGCTTAATGTACGGGGGTTACGAGCAGTACTTC. It is translated as CASSLMYGGYEQYF.

The CDR3 DNA reads TGTGCCAGCGGCAACAGGGCGGAGACTGAAGCTTTCTTT. This encodes CASGNRAETEAFF. The chain is built from TRBV3-1 (or the pseudogene TRBV3-2) and TRBJ1-1; D might be TRBD1 (6 bases). V was pared by 8 bases and J by 5 bases, with 15 bases between. This CDR3 region has 13 residues. The germline CDR1 and CDR2 sequences are LGHDT and YNNKEL (reference sequence).

V and J are TRBV29-1 and TRBJ2-2; D gene ambiguous. The CDR3 totals 17 residues. V shed 4 bases and J shed 0 bases, with 18 bases lying between them. Germline values: CDR1 SQVTM, CDR2 ANQGSEA. In DNA, the CDR3 is TGCAGCGTTGTGTCGAGGTCTCCCCAACCGAACACCGGGGAGCTGTTTTTT. It is translated as CSVVSRSPQPNTGELFF.

The chain links TRBV4-2 to TRBJ1-5; D is unresolved. The CDR3 is 14 amino acids. Germline V gives CDR1 LGHNA, CDR2 YNFKEQ. V was shortened by 0 bases and J by 5 bases, with 8 bases between the two germline ends. The CDR3 reads CASSQEQADQPQHF. As DNA, the CDR3 is TGTGCCAGCAGCCAAGAGCAGGCCGATCAGCCCCAGCATTTT.

The gene calls are TRBV27 and TRBJ1-4, with D perhaps TRBD1 (5 bases). Germline CDR1 and CDR2: MNHEY and SMNVEV (reference sequence). This CDR3 is 14 amino acids long. The DNA for the CDR3 is TGTCGAATCGCGGGGGGAGCAACTAATGAAAAACTGTTTTTT. Translation gives CRIAGGATNEKLFF.

This chain uses TRBV9 with TRBJ1-1; D is unclear. V lost 3 bases to trimming and J lost 1 base, with 16 bases between them. The germline V gene has CDR1 SGDLS and CDR2 YYNGEE. CDR3 size: 16 residues. In DNA form, the CDR3 reads TGTGCCAGCAGCGCCGGAGTTGGGCTAGGGAACACTGAAGCTTTCTTT. It codes for CASSAGVGLGNTEAFF.

The V and J genes are TRBV30 and TRBJ1-3; tentative D call: TRBD1 (5 bases). The CDR3 is 19 residues long. V was shortened by 3 bases and J by 0 bases, with 24 bases between the two germline ends. Germline V gene sequence: CDR1 GTSNPN, CDR2 SVGIG (reference sequence). Written as DNA, the CDR3 is TGTGCCTGGAGGTCGATTATTTGGGACCAAAGGGTCTCTGGAAACACCATATATTTT. Translated, it gives CAWRSIIWDQRVSGNTIYF.

The chain carries TRBV6-6 and TRBJ2-1; no clear D gene. Germline CDR1 reads MNHNY; CDR2 reads SVGAGI (reference sequence). The CDR3 extends over 11 amino acids. V gave up 3 bases and J gave up 16 bases, with 13 bases separating them. The CDR3 is CASSYMEKIFF. The CDR3 DNA reads TGTGCCAGCAGTTATATGGAAAAAATTTTCTTC.

This chain uses TRBV9 with TRBJ1-3; D remains unclear. This CDR3 region has 15 residues. V was shortened by 3 bases and J by 0 bases, with 10 bases between the two germline ends. CDR1 is SGDLS, CDR2 YYNGEE, per germline. Here the CDR3 DNA reads TGTGCCAGCAGCGGCGGGTCTTTCTCTGGAAACACCATATATTTT. Translation: CASSGGSFSGNTIYF.

The genes are TRBV7-3 and TRBJ1-1; the D gene is possibly TRBD1 (6 bases). The germline V gene has CDR1 SGHTA and CDR2 FQGTGA. Trimming shortened V by 0 bases and J by 4 bases, and 12 bases separated the two germline ends. This CDR3 is 15 amino acids long. CDR3 DNA sequence: TGTGCCAGCAGCTTAACGGCAGGGGCTGTCACTGAAGCTTTCTTT. Residues: CASSLTAGAVTEAFF.

This rearrangement joins TRBV5-5 to TRBJ1-5; maybe TRBD1 (6 bases). The CDR3 covers 17 residues. Germline V gives CDR1 SGHKS, CDR2 YYEKEE (reference sequence). V lost 0 bases and J lost 2, with 15 bases in between. CDR3 bases: TGTGCCAGCAGCTTGGAAGGGGGTGGTTCCGGCAATCAGCCCCAGCATTTT. Translating it yields CASSLEGGGSGNQPQHF.

V is TRBV7-3 and J is TRBJ2-5; a possible D gene is TRBD2 (6 bases). The V end was cut by 5 bases, the J end by 7 bases, with 17 bases between. The CDR3 runs 14 residues. Germline V gene data show CDR1 as SGHTA and CDR2 as FQGTGA. The CDR3 sequence is CASSPQGGVRTQYF. The CDR3 DNA reads as TGTGCCAGCAGCCCCCAGGGCGGGGTGCGGACCCAGTACTTC.

The V and J genes are TRBV19 and TRBJ2-3; 13 bases agree with TRBD2. The length of the CDR3 is 15 residues. Germline trimming cut 6 bases from V and 2 bases from J; bases unmatched to any gene: 2. Germline CDR1 LNHDA, CDR2 SQIVND (reference sequence). CDR3 region: CASSGLAGATDTQYF. The CDR3, as DNA: TGTGCCAGTAGCGGACTAGCGGGAGCCACAGATACGCAGTATTTT.

The chain carries TRBV15 and TRBJ2-7; TRBD1 is a possible D gene (5 bases). Per germline, CDR1 LNHNV and CDR2 YYDKDF (reference sequence). Trimming removed 0 bases at V and 6 bases at J, with 12 bases between. The CDR3 has 14 residues. The chain's CDR3 is CATSRDVGVSEQYF. The CDR3 DNA sequence: TGTGCCACCAGCAGAGATGTAGGGGTGTCCGAGCAGTACTTC.

This chain links TRBV7-9 with TRBJ1-4; the D gene is possibly TRBD1 (5 bases). V was shortened by 5 bases and J by 7 bases, with 11 bases between the two germline ends. The germline CDR1 and CDR2 sequences are SEHNR and FQNEAQ (reference sequence). The CDR3 extends over 13 amino acids. CDR3 region: CASSPRRGEKLFF. The CDR3 coding sequence is TGTGCCAGCAGCCCACGAAGGGGTGAAAAACTGTTTTTT.

The V gene is TRBV4-1, the J gene TRBJ1-5, with 8 bases matching TRBD1. The length of the CDR3 is 17 residues. Germline CDR1 MGHRA, CDR2 YSYEKL. J gave up 1 base and V 4 bases, and 9 bases lay outside the gene matches. The CDR3 DNA is TGCGCCAGCAGCCGAGTCCCTGACAGGGGAAGCAATCAGCCCCAGCATTTT. Protein sequence: CASSRVPDRGSNQPQHF.

The chain uses TRBV6-5 and TRBJ2-1; 8 bases map to TRBD1. The CDR3 sequence is 14 residues long. Germline loops: CDR1 MNHEY, CDR2 SVGAGI. Germline trimming cut 4 bases from V and 8 bases from J; bases unmatched to any gene: 7. For the CDR3, the DNA is TGTGCCAGCAGTTCGTTTCAGGGGGCCTATGAGCAGTTCTTC. This gives the protein CASSSFQGAYEQFF.

As to this clone: At one of its ends the junction is not consistent with the germline gene, which may arise from a read error. The rearrangement uses TRBV5-6 and TRBJ1-2, with 7 bases fitting TRBD1. Per the germline V gene, CDR1 is SGHDT and CDR2 is YYEEEE. The CDR3 consists of 15 residues. The CDR3 spells CAGSSGTESNYGYTF. The CDR3 DNA is TGTGCCGGCAGCTCCGGGACAGAGTCAAACTATGGCTACACCTTC.

The chain has TRBV4-1 and TRBJ2-1; D might be TRBD2 (6 bases). Trimming pared 3 bases from V and 0 bases from J, leaving 12 bases between. Germline CDR1 is MGHRA and CDR2 is YSYEKL. The CDR3 is made up of 16 amino acids. The CDR3 nucleotides are TGCGCCAGCAGCCACCAGGGAGGAAGCTCCTACAATGAGCAGTTCTTC. This sequence encodes CASSHQGGSSYNEQFF.

The chain couples TRBV3-1 (or the pseudogene TRBV3-2) to TRBJ2-3, with 9 bases lining up with TRBD2. V was clipped by 0 bases and J by 6 bases; unmatched bases: 10. CDR3 length: 17 residues. CDR1 is LGHDT, CDR2 YNNKEL, per germline (reference sequence). The CDR3 DNA sequence: TGTGCCAGCAGCCAAGATTCGGGAGCGGGAGGCGCCGATACGCAGTATTTT. As protein: CASSQDSGAGGADTQYF.